The 4 T cell receptor beta chains below were found in one sample sequenced in a study of Ad26.COV2.S vaccination and SARS-CoV-2 variants. TCRdb's copy holds only in-frame clones and misses some; the assay was immunoSEQ multiplex PCR. The table records some 290,000 clones, more than 70% of them present only once. Specified treatment: roughly 20 received Ad26.COV2.S at low or high dose, single or two shots; roughly five received placebo; per-sample allocation not given. Sampling was performed 63 days after the first vaccine or placebo injection. This material consisted of peripheral blood, taken in a trial of Ad26.COV2.S vaccine versus placebo. The source of these receptors is a person aged 18-60 years who received the Ad26.COV2.S COVID-19 vaccine or a placebo.

This clone appeared once. The V gene is TRBV19, the J gene TRBJ2-3; D may be TRBD1 or TRBD2 (6 bases each). V lost 8 bases to trimming and J lost 4 bases, with 22 bases between them. There are 16 residues in the CDR3. CDR1 and CDR2 from the germline V gene are LNHDA and SQIVND (reference sequence). The CDR3 DNA reads TGTGCCAGTTCTTACGCGGGAATCGGGGGCCCAGATACGCAGTATTTT. Translated, it gives CASSYAGIGGPDTQYF.

The chain has TRBV30 and TRBJ2-1, with D possibly called TRBD1 or TRBD2 (5 bases each). The CDR3 runs 16 residues. Trimming shortened V by 8 bases and J by 5 bases, and 25 bases separated the two germline ends. Germline CDR1 is GTSNPN and CDR2 is SVGIG (reference sequence). The CDR3 protein is CARGDSSGTQDNEQFF. CDR3 sequence (DNA): TGTGCCCGGGGCGATAGCTCGGGGACGCAGGACAATGAGCAGTTCTTC.

The chain has TRBV4-3 and TRBJ1-1, with 9 positions matching TRBD1. This CDR3 spans 18 amino acids. Unmatched junction bases numbered 9, after V lost 0 bases and J lost 1 base. Germline V gives CDR1 LGHNA, CDR2 YSLEER. CDR3 residues: CASSQEALGTGRNTEAFF. DNA for the CDR3: TGCGCCAGCAGCCAAGAAGCCTTGGGGACAGGGAGGAACACTGAAGCTTTCTTT.

This chain joins TRBV9 and TRBJ1-2, with a possible D match to TRBD1 (5 bases). The V and J ends lost 3 bases and 7 bases respectively, with 16 bases between them. The CDR3 loop spans 14 amino acids. Per germline, CDR1 SGDLS and CDR2 YYNGEE. In nucleotides, the CDR3 is TGTGCCAGCAGCGCCCTAGCTGGTGGGGGTGGCTACACCTTC. Translating gives CASSALAGGGGYTF.